One sample yielded the 2 T cell receptor beta chains listed below, sequenced in a study of early T cells in non-severe SARS-CoV-2 infection (dated by TCRdb to about 2021). The library was generated by 5' RACE. The reads were generated on a NextSeq 500. TCRdb reprocessed the public reads (quality trimming at Q25 with fastp, clone calling with MiXCR) and kept in-frame beta chains. Rows matching on CDR3 protein sequence are summarized as one entry with the most common DNA and genes. The sample table records roughly 60,000 distinct CDR3 sequences; approximately 6.3% of these occur just once. In total, the top ten clones hold 5.8% of the sample. Here the sequenced sample was whole blood, taken at baseline. These receptors originate from an adult who was a healthcare worker with PCR-confirmed SARS-CoV-2 infection or an uninfected control (not recorded which).

In its sample, this clonotype was seen many times. The chain carries TRBV7-9 and TRBJ1-2; D not resolved. Per germline, CDR1 SEHNR and CDR2 FQNEAQ (reference sequence). The CDR3 spans 15 residues. Trimming pared 4 bases from V and 8 bases from J, leaving 20 bases between. CDR3 bases: TGTGCCAGCAGCTACCAATTATCGTTATCGGAGGGCTACACCTTC. Its protein is CASSYQLSLSEGYTF.

This clonotype occurred many times. The chain couples TRBV5-1 to TRBJ2-1, with TRBD1 matching over 9 bases. The germline CDR1 and CDR2 sequences are SGHRS and YFSETQ. J was trimmed by 7 bases and V by 4 bases; bases with no gene match: 6. The CDR3 totals 14 residues. CDR3 DNA sequence: TGCGCCAGCAGCCCGGGACAGGGAACAAATGAGCAGTTCTTC. This gives the protein CASSPGQGTNEQFF. The full variable domain, rest sourced from reference TRBV5-1 and TRBJ2-1, is KAGVTQTPRYLIKTRGQQVTLSCSPISGHRSVSWYQQTPGQGLQFLFEYFSETQRNKGNFPGRFSGRQFSNSRSEMNVSTLELGDSALYLCASSPGQGTNEQFFGPGTRLTVL.